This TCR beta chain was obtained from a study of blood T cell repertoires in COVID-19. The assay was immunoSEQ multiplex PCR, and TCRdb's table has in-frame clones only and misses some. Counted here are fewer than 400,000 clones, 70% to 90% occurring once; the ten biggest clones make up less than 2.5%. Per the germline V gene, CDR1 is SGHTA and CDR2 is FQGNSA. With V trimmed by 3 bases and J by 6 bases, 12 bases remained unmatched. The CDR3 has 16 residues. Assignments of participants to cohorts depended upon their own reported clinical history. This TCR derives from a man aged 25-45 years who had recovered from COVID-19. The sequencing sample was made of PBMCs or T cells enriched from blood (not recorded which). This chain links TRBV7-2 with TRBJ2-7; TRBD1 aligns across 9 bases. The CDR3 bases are TGTGCCAGCAGCTTTCTAAGTGGGACAGGGTCCCGCGAGCAGTACTTC. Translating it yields CASSFLSGTGSREQYF.